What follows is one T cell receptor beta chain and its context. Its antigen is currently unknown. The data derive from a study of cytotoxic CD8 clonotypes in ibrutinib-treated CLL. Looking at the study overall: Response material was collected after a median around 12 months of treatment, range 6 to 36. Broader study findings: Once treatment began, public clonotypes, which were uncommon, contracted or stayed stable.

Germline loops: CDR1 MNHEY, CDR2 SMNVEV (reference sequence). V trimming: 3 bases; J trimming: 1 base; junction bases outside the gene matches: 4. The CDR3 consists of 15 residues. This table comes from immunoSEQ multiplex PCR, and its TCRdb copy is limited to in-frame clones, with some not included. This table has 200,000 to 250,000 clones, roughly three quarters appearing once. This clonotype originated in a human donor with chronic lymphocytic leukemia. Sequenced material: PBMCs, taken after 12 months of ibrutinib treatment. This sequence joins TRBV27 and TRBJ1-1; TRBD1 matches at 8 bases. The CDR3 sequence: CASSLIGQGNTEAFF. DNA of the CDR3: TGTGCCAGCAGTTTGATCGGACAGGGGAACACTGAAGCTTTCTTT.